This T cell receptor beta chain was sequenced in a study of CD8+CD57+ T cells in acquired aplastic anemia. On the study more broadly: DNA from sorted CD4+ and CD8+ cells averaged around 3.5 ug.

For this clonotype: Its cognate antigen is unknown.

Selection for sequencing was limited to patients who had shown CD8+CD57+ cell expansion by flow cytometry. According to the study, genomic DNA was the template for TCR beta VDJ and CDR3 profiling. MiXCR, applied by TCRdb to the reads, yields one record per CDR3 protein. The sample carries 120,000 or so distinct CDR3 sequences, about 50% recorded once. Whole-study results and caveats: Patients and controls had in common approximately 28 CD8+ CDR3 sequences.

Material for sequencing was sorted CD4+, CD8+, or CD8+CD57+ T cells (not recorded which) from PBMCs. The sequence was collected from a human donor with aplastic anemia.

The CDR3 loop is CASSRTRGDTQYF. CDR3 sequence (DNA): TGTGCCAGCAGCAGGACTAGGGGAGATACGCAGTATTTT. The chain couples TRBV7-9 to TRBJ2-3, with 7 bases lining up with TRBD2. CDR1 SEHNR and CDR2 FQNEAQ come from the germline V gene (reference sequence). CDR3 length equals 13 residues. The V segment lost 5 bases and the J segment 5 bases; nucleotides outside the gene matches: 4.